The source of this TCR beta chain is a study of Graves' ophthalmopathy and Graves' hyperthyroidism. From RNA, the CDR3 regions of TCR beta chains were amplified and sequenced. The first-round RT-PCR employed HTBI primers together with the Qiagen OneStep RT-PCR kit. A multiplex PCR was then performed as the second round. TCRdb used MiXCR to reprocess the multiplex PCR reads, holding one entry per CDR3 protein. The table lists about 220,000 distinct CDR3 sequences, about 22% of them singletons. From fresh peripheral blood, around 11 ml in volume, the PBMCs were obtained. The CDR3 is 13 residues long. The trim removed 3 bases at V and 6 bases at J, leaving 5 bases unmatched. Germline lookup yields CDR1 MNHEY and CDR2 SMNVEV (reference sequence). This clonotype was recorded at least ten times.

The origin of this receptor is a woman in her fifties or sixties with Graves' ophthalmopathy. Sequencing was performed on peripheral blood. J is TRBJ2-7 and V is TRBV27; 7 bases align to TRBD1. The CDR3 DNA follows: TGTGCCAGCAGTTTCGCAGGGGGACGCGAGCAGTACTTC. Translated: CASSFAGGREQYF.